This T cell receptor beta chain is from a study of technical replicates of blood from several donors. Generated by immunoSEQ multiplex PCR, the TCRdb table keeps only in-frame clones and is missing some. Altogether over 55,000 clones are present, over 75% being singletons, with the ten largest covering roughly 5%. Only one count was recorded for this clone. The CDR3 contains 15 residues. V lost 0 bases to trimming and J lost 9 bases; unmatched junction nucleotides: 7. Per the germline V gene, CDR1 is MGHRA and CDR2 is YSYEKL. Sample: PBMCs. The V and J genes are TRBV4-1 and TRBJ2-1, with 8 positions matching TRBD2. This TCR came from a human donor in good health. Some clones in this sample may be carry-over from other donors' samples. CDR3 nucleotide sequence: TGCGCCAGCAGCCAAGAACGGGGGGGCGGGAGTGAGCAGTTCTTC. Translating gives CASSQERGGGSEQFF.